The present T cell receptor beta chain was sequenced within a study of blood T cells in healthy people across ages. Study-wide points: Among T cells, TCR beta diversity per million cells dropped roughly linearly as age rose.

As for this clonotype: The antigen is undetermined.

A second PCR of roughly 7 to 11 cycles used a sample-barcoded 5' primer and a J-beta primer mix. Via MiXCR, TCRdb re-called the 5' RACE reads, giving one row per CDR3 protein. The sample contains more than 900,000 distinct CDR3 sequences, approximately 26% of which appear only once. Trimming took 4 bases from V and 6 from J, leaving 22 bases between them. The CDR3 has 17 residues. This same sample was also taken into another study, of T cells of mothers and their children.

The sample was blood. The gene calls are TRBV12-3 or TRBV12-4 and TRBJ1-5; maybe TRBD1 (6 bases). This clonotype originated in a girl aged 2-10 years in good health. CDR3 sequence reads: CASSSGLRTKGVQPQHF. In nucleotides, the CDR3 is TGTGCCAGCAGTTCAGGTTTGAGGACAAAGGGGGTTCAGCCCCAGCATTTT.